This T cell receptor beta chain was captured by sequencing in a study of T cells after yellow fever vaccination. The overall study: In the case of low-cell-number fractions, SMART-Seq v4 Ultra Low Input was used for preparation.

After removal of 7 bases from V and 5 bases from J, the junction contained 12 bases not matched to a gene. The CDR3 spans 16 residues. Germline CDR1 is SGHVS and CDR2 is FQNEAQ. Of note for this clonotype: The antigen remains undetermined.

Universal primer sites and UMIs were introduced during 5'RACE template-switching synthesis of TCR cDNA. TCRdb itself ran the 5' RACE reads through MiXCR, one entry per CDR3 protein. The sample holds 450,000 to 600,000 distinct CDR3 sequences, about a sixth seen once. Study-level results: Secondary responses were weaker yet peaked faster, day 5 versus 15. At less than 97% for CD4 and over 80% for CD8, most primary-vaccination clones showed up again after the booster.

The clonotype was recovered from a man aged 18 to 30 who received the YFV17D yellow fever vaccine. This chain uses TRBV7-8 with TRBJ2-3; 10 nucleotides line up with TRBD2. The specimen was PBMCs, collected 4 to 6 days after the first yellow fever vaccination. The CDR3 nucleotides are TGTGCCAGCACCAACACCCCGGCTAGCGGGGGAGATACGCAGTATTTT. This encodes CASTNTPASGGDTQYF.